The sequence of this T cell receptor (beta chain) was determined in a study of blood T cell repertoires in COVID-19. The repertoire was sequenced with immunoSEQ multiplex PCR; TCRdb's copy has only in-frame clones and lacks some. Among about 44,000 clones listed, approximately 86% were seen once. There are 14 residues in the CDR3. The V segment lost 6 bases and the J segment 9 bases; nucleotides outside the gene matches: 9. CDR1 is MNHEY and CDR2 is SMNVEV in the germline V gene (reference sequence). In this sample, this clone turned up once. The gene calls are TRBV27 and TRBJ2-7; 12 nucleotides line up with TRBD2. The clonotype comes from a woman older than 75 in a cohort sampled during active or convalescent COVID-19. Sequencing was performed on peripheral blood. CDR3 sequence reads: CASSRLAGVMGQYF. The CDR3, as DNA: TGTGCCAGCAGCCGACTAGCGGGAGTTATGGGGCAGTACTTC.